The present T cell receptor (beta chain) was sequenced within a study of glioma-infiltrating T cells after dendritic cell vaccination. The PCR used 60 V beta and 13 J beta primers. Libraries were prepared by immunoSEQ multiplex PCR; TCRdb keeps only in-frame clonotypes and omits some of them. The sample has approximately 110,000 clones; 90% are singletons. V gave up 4 bases and J gave up 5 bases; unmatched junction bases: 9. The CDR3 spans 16 residues. Germline lookup yields CDR1 SGHDT and CDR2 YYEEEE. As for time point: after dendritic cell vaccination, including at tumor progression/relapse. None of the glioblastoma patients had an isocitrate dehydrogenase mutation.

The chain carries TRBV5-6 and TRBJ2-1; the match to TRBD2 covers 10 bases. The clonotype originates from a human donor with glioblastoma. Sample: blood, taken after dendritic cell vaccination. CDR3 sequence: CASSRAGGRVDNEQFF. The CDR3 DNA reads TGTGCCAGCAGCCGAGCGGGGGGGAGGGTCGACAATGAGCAGTTCTTC.